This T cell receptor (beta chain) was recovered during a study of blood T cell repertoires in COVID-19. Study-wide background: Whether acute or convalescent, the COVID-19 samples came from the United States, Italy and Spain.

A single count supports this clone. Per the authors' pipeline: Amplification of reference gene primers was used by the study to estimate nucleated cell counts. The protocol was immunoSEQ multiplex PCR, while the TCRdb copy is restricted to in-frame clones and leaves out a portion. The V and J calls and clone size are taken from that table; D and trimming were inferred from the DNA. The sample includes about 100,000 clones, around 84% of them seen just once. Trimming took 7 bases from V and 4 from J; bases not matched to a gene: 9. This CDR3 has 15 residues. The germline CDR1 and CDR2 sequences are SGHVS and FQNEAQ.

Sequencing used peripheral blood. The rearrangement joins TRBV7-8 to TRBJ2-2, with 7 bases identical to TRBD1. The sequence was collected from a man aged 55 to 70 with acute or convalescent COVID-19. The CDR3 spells CASNRGGAGTGELFF. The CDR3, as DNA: TGTGCCAGCAACCGAGGGGGCGCCGGCACCGGGGAGCTGTTTTTT.